The rows below give T cell receptor beta chains drawn from one sample of a study of identical twins. TCRdb used MiXCR to reprocess the 5' RACE reads, holding one entry per CDR3 protein. This sample has about 260,000 distinct CDR3 sequences, with roughly 7% found just once. This sample also appeared in a second study, on yellow fever vaccine responses in identical twins.

Material: memory (CD45RO+) T cells sorted from blood. The receptors shown here come from a woman younger than 30 in good health. Each CDR3 is given with its conserved first and last residue. A D gene is named only where the DNA matches it firmly. The listing skips clone size in some rows; elsewhere it reads once, few, many or a size class.

CDR3 length: 15
V gene: TRBV3-1
J gene: TRBJ2-5
D gene: TRBD2
clone size: few
CDR3 protein: CASSQDPAGVETQYF
CDR3 DNA: TGTGCCAGCAGCCAAGATCCAGCGGGGGTTGAGACCCAGTACTTC

CDR3 length: 15
V gene: TRBV2
J gene: TRBJ2-1
D gene: TRBD2
clone size: few
CDR3 protein: CASRSLAGGQNEQFF
CDR3 DNA: TGTGCCAGCAGATCACTAGCGGGGGGGCAGAATGAGCAGTTCTTC

CDR3 length: 14
V gene: TRBV4-2
J gene: TRBJ2-7
D gene: -
clone size: few
CDR3 protein: CASSQGPGVYEQYF
CDR3 DNA: TGTGCCAGCAGCCAGGGACCCGGGGTCTACGAGCAGTACTTC

CDR3 length: 16
V gene: TRBV27
J gene: TRBJ2-2
D gene: TRBD2
clone size: few
CDR3 protein: CASSQLAGDRSWELFF
CDR3 DNA: TGTGCCAGCAGTCAACTAGCGGGAGATCGTTCTTGGGAGCTGTTTTTT

CDR3 length: 14
V gene: TRBV7-2
J gene: TRBJ2-7
D gene: -
clone size: few
CDR3 protein: CASSTGLRTYEQYF
CDR3 DNA: TGTGCCAGCAGCACCGGACTGCGAACCTACGAGCAGTACTTC

CDR3 length: 14
V gene: TRBV6-1
J gene: TRBJ1-5
D gene: TRBD1
clone size: few
CDR3 protein: CASSPGQAHQPQHF
CDR3 DNA: TGTGCCAGCAGCCCGGGACAGGCTCATCAGCCCCAGCATTTT

CDR3 length: 14
V gene: TRBV6-1
J gene: TRBJ2-1
D gene: TRBD2
clone size: -
CDR3 protein: CASTQSRLANEQFF
CDR3 DNA: TGTGCCAGCACCCAGAGTCGACTAGCCAATGAGCAGTTCTTC

CDR3 length: 14
V gene: TRBV12-3/TRBV12-4
J gene: TRBJ2-3
D gene: -
clone size: many
CDR3 protein: CASSLSGSTDTQYF
CDR3 DNA: TGTGCCAGCAGTTTAAGTGGTAGCACAGATACGCAGTATTTT

CDR3 length: 13
V gene: TRBV20-1
J gene: TRBJ1-1
D gene: -
clone size: -
CDR3 protein: CSARAGVGAEAFF
CDR3 DNA: TGCAGTGCTAGAGCCGGGGTTGGCGCTGAAGCTTTCTTT

CDR3 length: 14
V gene: TRBV7-8
J gene: TRBJ1-2
D gene: -
clone size: few
CDR3 protein: CASSLASGGGSYTF
CDR3 DNA: TGTGCCAGCAGCTTAGCATCCGGGGGCGGAAGCTACACCTTC

CDR3 length: 14
V gene: TRBV3-1
J gene: TRBJ1-1
D gene: TRBD1
clone size: few
CDR3 protein: CASSQGQGRTEAFF
CDR3 DNA: TGTGCCAGCAGCCAGGGACAGGGGCGGACTGAAGCTTTCTTT

CDR3 length: 17
V gene: TRBV10-3
J gene: TRBJ1-3
D gene: -
clone size: many
CDR3 protein: CAIRPGTTTLSGNTIYF
CDR3 DNA: TGTGCCATCCGACCCGGGACCACCACGCTCTCTGGAAACACCATATATTTT

CDR3 length: 11
V gene: TRBV29-1
J gene: TRBJ1-1
D gene: -
clone size: many
CDR3 protein: CSTEGGTEAFF
CDR3 DNA: TGCAGCACCGAGGGGGGGACTGAAGCTTTCTTT

CDR3 length: 12
V gene: TRBV2
J gene: TRBJ2-1
D gene: -
clone size: many
CDR3 protein: CASSADNNEQFF
CDR3 DNA: TGTGCCAGCAGTGCGGACAACAATGAGCAGTTCTTC

CDR3 length: 15
V gene: TRBV5-6
J gene: TRBJ1-1
D gene: -
clone size: -
CDR3 protein: CASSWGGSMNTEAFF
CDR3 DNA: TGTGCCAGCTCCTGGGGGGGCAGTATGAACACTGAAGCTTTCTTT

CDR3 length: 18
V gene: TRBV11-2
J gene: TRBJ1-5
D gene: -
clone size: few
CDR3 protein: CASSLETSRGRGEQPQHF
CDR3 DNA: TGTGCCAGCAGCTTAGAAACGTCTCGGGGGCGCGGTGAGCAGCCCCAGCATTTT

CDR3 length: 16
V gene: TRBV5-1
J gene: TRBJ2-1
D gene: TRBD2
clone size: many
CDR3 protein: CASSSPGTSEYNEQFF
CDR3 DNA: TGCGCCAGCAGCTCCCCCGGTACTAGCGAGTACAATGAGCAGTTCTTC

CDR3 length: 16
V gene: TRBV5-1
J gene: TRBJ2-1
D gene: TRBD1
clone size: few
CDR3 protein: CASSFWTGASYNEQFF
CDR3 DNA: TGCGCCAGCAGCTTTTGGACAGGGGCTTCCTACAATGAGCAGTTCTTC

CDR3 length: 13
V gene: TRBV7-6
J gene: TRBJ1-6
D gene: -
clone size: few
CDR3 protein: CASTPGENSPLHF
CDR3 DNA: TGTGCCAGCACTCCGGGGGAGAATTCACCCCTCCACTTT

CDR3 length: 12
V gene: TRBV3-1
J gene: TRBJ1-2
D gene: -
clone size: -
CDR3 protein: CASSTTGLGYTF
CDR3 DNA: TGTGCCAGCAGCACCACAGGTTTGGGCTACACCTTC

CDR3 length: 15
V gene: TRBV5-1
J gene: TRBJ1-2
D gene: -
clone size: few
CDR3 protein: CASSQTGSSNYGYTF
CDR3 DNA: TGCGCCAGCAGCCAAACAGGGTCTTCTAACTATGGCTACACCTTC

CDR3 length: 14
V gene: TRBV29-1
J gene: TRBJ2-1
D gene: -
clone size: few
CDR3 protein: CSVGEQGFGNEQFF
CDR3 DNA: TGCAGCGTTGGGGAACAGGGCTTCGGCAATGAGCAGTTCTTC

CDR3 length: 13
V gene: TRBV20-1
J gene: TRBJ2-7
D gene: -
clone size: many
CDR3 protein: CSARGTPDHEQYF
CDR3 DNA: TGCAGTGCTAGAGGGACACCTGACCACGAGCAGTACTTC

CDR3 length: 15
V gene: TRBV4-1
J gene: TRBJ1-1
D gene: -
clone size: many
CDR3 protein: CASSQGPGAATEAFF
CDR3 DNA: TGCGCCAGCAGCCAAGGTCCGGGGGCAGCCACTGAAGCTTTCTTT

CDR3 length: 14
V gene: TRBV5-1
J gene: TRBJ2-6
D gene: TRBD1
clone size: many
CDR3 protein: CASRTGYGANVLTF
CDR3 DNA: TGCGCCAGCAGGACAGGGTACGGGGCCAACGTCCTGACTTTC

CDR3 length: 12
V gene: TRBV12-3/TRBV12-4
J gene: TRBJ1-4
D gene: -
clone size: many
CDR3 protein: CASQRGNEKLFF
CDR3 DNA: TGTGCCAGCCAGCGGGGGAATGAAAAACTGTTTTTT

CDR3 length: 16
V gene: TRBV7-8
J gene: TRBJ1-5
D gene: -
clone size: many
CDR3 protein: CASSLATWGFNQPQHF
CDR3 DNA: TGTGCCAGCAGCTTAGCGACCTGGGGATTCAATCAGCCCCAGCATTTT

CDR3 length: 19
V gene: TRBV20-1
J gene: TRBJ2-7
D gene: TRBD2
clone size: -
CDR3 protein: CSARKLPGLAGLSSYEQYF
CDR3 DNA: TGCAGTGCTAGAAAACTGCCGGGACTAGCGGGATTAAGCTCCTACGAGCAGTACTTC

CDR3 length: 14
V gene: TRBV20-1
J gene: TRBJ2-5
D gene: -
clone size: many
CDR3 protein: CSAPRGVGQETQYF
CDR3 DNA: TGCAGTGCTCCAAGGGGAGTTGGGCAAGAGACCCAGTACTTC

CDR3 length: 15
V gene: TRBV3-1
J gene: TRBJ1-2
D gene: -
clone size: many
CDR3 protein: CASSHSPATNYGYTF
CDR3 DNA: TGTGCCAGCAGCCATTCGCCAGCCACTAACTATGGCTACACCTTC

CDR3 length: 16
V gene: TRBV12-3/TRBV12-4
J gene: TRBJ2-1
D gene: TRBD1
clone size: many
CDR3 protein: CASSRRDSPSYNEQFF
CDR3 DNA: TGTGCCAGCAGCAGACGGGACAGCCCATCCTACAATGAGCAGTTCTTC

CDR3 length: 14
V gene: TRBV28
J gene: TRBJ1-1
D gene: -
clone size: many
CDR3 protein: CASSLSGVNTEAFF
CDR3 DNA: TGTGCCAGCAGTTTAAGTGGGGTGAACACTGAAGCTTTCTTT

CDR3 length: 15
V gene: TRBV12-3/TRBV12-4
J gene: TRBJ2-1
D gene: TRBD2
clone size: many
CDR3 protein: CASSSIAGGPGEQFF
CDR3 DNA: TGTGCCAGCAGTTCTATAGCGGGAGGGCCGGGGGAGCAGTTCTTC

CDR3 length: 13
V gene: TRBV10-3
J gene: TRBJ1-5
D gene: -
clone size: -
CDR3 protein: CAIRGDGNQPQHF
CDR3 DNA: TGTGCCATCAGAGGAGACGGCAATCAGCCCCAGCATTTT

CDR3 length: 18
V gene: TRBV7-6
J gene: TRBJ2-1
D gene: TRBD2
clone size: -
CDR3 protein: CASSLALSSGGGGNEQFF
CDR3 DNA: TGTGCCAGCAGCTTAGCGCTTTCTAGCGGGGGCGGTGGGAATGAGCAGTTCTTC

CDR3 length: 12
V gene: TRBV20-1
J gene: TRBJ2-2
D gene: -
clone size: few
CDR3 protein: CSAREGAGELFF
CDR3 DNA: TGCAGTGCTAGAGAGGGTGCCGGGGAGCTGTTTTTT

CDR3 length: 16
V gene: TRBV4-1
J gene: TRBJ2-1
D gene: -
clone size: -
CDR3 protein: CASSHPTGGFYNEQFF
CDR3 DNA: TGCGCCAGCAGCCACCCGACTGGGGGGTTCTACAATGAGCAGTTCTTC